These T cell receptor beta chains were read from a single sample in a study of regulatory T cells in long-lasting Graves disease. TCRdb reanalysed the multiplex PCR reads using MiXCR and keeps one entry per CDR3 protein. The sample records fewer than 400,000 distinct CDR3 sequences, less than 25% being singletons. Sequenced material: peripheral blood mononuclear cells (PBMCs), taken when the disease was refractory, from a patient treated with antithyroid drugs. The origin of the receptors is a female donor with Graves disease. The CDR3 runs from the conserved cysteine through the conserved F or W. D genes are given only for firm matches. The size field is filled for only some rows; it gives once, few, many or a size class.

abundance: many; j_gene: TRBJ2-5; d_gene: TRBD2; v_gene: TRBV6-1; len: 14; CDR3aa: CASRRLASQETQYF; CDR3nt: TGTGCCAGCAGAAGACTAGCATCCCAAGAGACCCAGTACTTC
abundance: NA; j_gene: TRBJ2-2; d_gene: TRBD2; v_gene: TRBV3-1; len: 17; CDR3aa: CASSRAEAGARTGELFF; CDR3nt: TGTGCCAGCAGCCGGGCCGAGGCGGGAGCGAGGACCGGGGAGCTGTTTTTT
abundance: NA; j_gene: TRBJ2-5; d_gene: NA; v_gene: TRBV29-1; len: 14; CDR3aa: CSVDGSGIWWTQYF; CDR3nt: TGCAGCGTTGACGGGAGTGGGATTTGGTGGACCCAGTACTTC
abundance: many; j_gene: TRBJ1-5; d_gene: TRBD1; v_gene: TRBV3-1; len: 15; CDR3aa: CASSLGTGSNQPQHF; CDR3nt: TGTGCCAGCAGCCTCGGGACAGGTAGCAATCAGCCCCAGCATTTT
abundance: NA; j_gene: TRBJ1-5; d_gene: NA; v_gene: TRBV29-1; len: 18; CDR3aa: CSVGRRGYLFQLNQPQHF; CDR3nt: TGCAGCGTGGGCCGACGGGGTTACCTTTTTCAACTTAATCAGCCCCAGCATTTT
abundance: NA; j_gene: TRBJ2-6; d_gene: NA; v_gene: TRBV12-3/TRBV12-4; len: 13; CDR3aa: CVSSYSGANVLTF; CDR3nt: TGTGTCAGTTCATACTCTGGGGCCAACGTCCTGACTTTC
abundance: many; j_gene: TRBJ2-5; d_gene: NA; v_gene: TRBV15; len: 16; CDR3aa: CATSSSHPGPQETQYF; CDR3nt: TGTGCCACCAGCAGCAGTCACCCGGGACCCCAAGAGACCCAGTACTTC
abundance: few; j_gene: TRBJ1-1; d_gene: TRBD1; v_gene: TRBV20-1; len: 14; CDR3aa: CSARVTGENTEAFF; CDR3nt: TGCAGTGCTAGAGTCACAGGGGAAAACACTGAAGCTTTCTTT
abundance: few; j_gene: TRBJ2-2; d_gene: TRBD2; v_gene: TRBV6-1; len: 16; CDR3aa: CASSGTSGSGTGELFF; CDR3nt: TGTGCCAGCAGCGGGACTAGCGGGAGCGGCACCGGGGAGCTGTTTTTT
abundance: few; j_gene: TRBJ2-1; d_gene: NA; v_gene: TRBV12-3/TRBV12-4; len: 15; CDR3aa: CASSLRQDKYNEQFF; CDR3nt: TGTGCCAGCAGTTTGAGACAGGACAAGTACAATGAGCAGTTCTTC
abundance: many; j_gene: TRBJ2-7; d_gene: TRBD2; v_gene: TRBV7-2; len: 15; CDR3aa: CASSPGASGSYEQYF; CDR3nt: TGTGCCAGCAGCCCAGGGGCTAGCGGGAGCTACGAGCAGTACTTC
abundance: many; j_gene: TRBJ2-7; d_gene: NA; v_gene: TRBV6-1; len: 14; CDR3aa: CASQGSGSAYEQYF; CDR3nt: TGTGCCTCACAGGGTTCGGGTTCGGCCTACGAGCAGTACTTC
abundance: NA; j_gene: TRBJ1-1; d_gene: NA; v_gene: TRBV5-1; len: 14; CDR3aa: CASSPVTANTEAFF; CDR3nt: TGCGCCAGCAGCCCCGTGACAGCGAACACTGAAGCTTTCTTT
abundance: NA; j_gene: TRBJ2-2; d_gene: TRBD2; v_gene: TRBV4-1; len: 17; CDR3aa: CASSSLAGGPVPGELFF; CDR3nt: TGCGCCAGCAGCTCGCTAGCGGGAGGGCCTGTTCCCGGGGAGCTGTTTTTT
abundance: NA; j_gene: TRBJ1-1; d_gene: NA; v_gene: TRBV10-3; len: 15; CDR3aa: CAISESMAGWAEAFF; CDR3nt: TGTGCCATCAGTGAGTCGATGGCAGGGTGGGCTGAAGCTTTCTTT
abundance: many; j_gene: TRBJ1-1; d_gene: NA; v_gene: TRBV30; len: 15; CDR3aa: CAWRPRGVLGTEAFF; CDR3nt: TGTGCCTGGAGACCCCGGGGAGTCCTAGGCACTGAAGCTTTCTTT
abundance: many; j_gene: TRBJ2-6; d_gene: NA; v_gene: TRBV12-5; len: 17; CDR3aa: CASGPLTGSSGANVLTF; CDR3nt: TGTGCTAGTGGTCCCCTGACAGGTAGCTCTGGGGCCAACGTCCTGACTTTC
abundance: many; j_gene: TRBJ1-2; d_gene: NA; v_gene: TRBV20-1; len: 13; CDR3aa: CSASLGQNYGYTF; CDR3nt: TGCAGTGCTAGTCTTGGACAGAACTATGGCTACACCTTC
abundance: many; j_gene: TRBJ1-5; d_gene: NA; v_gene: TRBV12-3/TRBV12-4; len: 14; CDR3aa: CASRKSGVGQPQHF; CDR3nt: TGTGCCAGCAGAAAATCAGGGGTCGGTCAGCCCCAGCATTTT
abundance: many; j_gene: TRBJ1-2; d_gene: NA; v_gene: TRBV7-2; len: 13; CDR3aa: CASSRGAYYGYTF; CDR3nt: TGTGCCAGCAGCCGCGGGGCCTACTATGGCTACACCTTC
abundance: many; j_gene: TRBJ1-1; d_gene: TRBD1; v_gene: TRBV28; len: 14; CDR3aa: CASRTGQTNTEAFF; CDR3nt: TGTGCCAGCAGAACGGGACAGACGAACACTGAAGCTTTCTTT
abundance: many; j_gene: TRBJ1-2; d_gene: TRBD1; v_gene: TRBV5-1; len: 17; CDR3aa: CASSSPLPGQGSYGYTF; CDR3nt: TGCGCCAGCAGCTCGCCCTTACCGGGACAGGGATCTTATGGCTACACCTTC
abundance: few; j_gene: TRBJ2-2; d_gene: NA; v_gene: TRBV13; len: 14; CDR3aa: CASSLGEEAGELFF; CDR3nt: TGTGCCAGCAGCTTAGGCGAGGAAGCCGGGGAGCTGTTTTTT
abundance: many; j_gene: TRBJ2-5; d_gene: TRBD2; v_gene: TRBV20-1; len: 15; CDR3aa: CSARMLAGVRETQYF; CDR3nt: TGCAGTGCTAGGATGCTAGCGGGAGTAAGGGAGACCCAGTACTTC
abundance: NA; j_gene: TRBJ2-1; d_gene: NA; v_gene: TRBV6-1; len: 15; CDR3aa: CASSELMLPANEQFF; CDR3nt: TGTGCCAGCAGTGAACTTATGCTACCTGCCAATGAGCAGTTCTTC
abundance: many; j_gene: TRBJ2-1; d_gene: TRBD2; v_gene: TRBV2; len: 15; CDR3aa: CASSGGLAIYNEQFF; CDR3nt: TGTGCCAGCAGTGGGGGACTAGCCATCTACAATGAGCAGTTCTTC
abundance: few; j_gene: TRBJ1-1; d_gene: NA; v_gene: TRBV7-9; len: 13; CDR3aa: CASSLEGVGEAFF; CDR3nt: TGTGCCAGCAGCTTAGAGGGGGTTGGTGAAGCTTTCTTT
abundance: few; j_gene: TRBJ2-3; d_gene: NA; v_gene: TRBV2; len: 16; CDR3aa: CASSEGQVGPTDTQYF; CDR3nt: TGTGCCAGCAGTGAAGGGCAGGTGGGGCCCACAGATACGCAGTATTTT
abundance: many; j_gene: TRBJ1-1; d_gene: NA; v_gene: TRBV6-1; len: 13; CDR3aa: CASNDRIGTEAFF; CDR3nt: TGTGCCAGCAACGACAGGATCGGCACTGAAGCTTTCTTT
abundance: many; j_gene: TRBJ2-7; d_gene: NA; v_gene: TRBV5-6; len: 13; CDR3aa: CASSPDSYYEQYF; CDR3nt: TGTGCCAGCAGCCCGGACAGCTACTACGAGCAGTACTTC
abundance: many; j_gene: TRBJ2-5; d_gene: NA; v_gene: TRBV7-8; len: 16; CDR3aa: CASSLFWDALQETQYF; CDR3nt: TGTGCCAGCAGCTTGTTTTGGGACGCACTTCAAGAGACCCAGTACTTC
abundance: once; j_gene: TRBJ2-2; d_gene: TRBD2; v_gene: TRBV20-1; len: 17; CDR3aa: CSARGLAGGANTGGLFF; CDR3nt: TGCAGTGCTAGAGGGCTAGCGGGAGGGGCGAACACCGGGGGGCTGTTTTTT
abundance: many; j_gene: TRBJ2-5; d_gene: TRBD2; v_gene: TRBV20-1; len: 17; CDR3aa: CSARVRLAGEYQETQYF; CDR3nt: TGCAGTGCTAGAGTTCGGCTAGCGGGGGAATACCAAGAGACCCAGTACTTC
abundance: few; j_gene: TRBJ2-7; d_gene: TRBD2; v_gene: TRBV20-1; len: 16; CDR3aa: CSASAGTIPKILEQYF; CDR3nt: TGCAGTGCTAGCGCAGGGACTATCCCAAAGATTCTGGAGCAGTACTTC
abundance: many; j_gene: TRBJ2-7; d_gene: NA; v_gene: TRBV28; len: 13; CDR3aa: CASGTGNLYEQYF; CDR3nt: TGTGCCAGCGGAACAGGGAATCTCTACGAGCAGTACTTC
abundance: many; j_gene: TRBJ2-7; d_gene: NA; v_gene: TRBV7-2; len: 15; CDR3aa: CASSAQQGSRYEQYF; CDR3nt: TGTGCCAGCAGCGCGCAACAGGGTTCGCGTTACGAGCAGTACTTC
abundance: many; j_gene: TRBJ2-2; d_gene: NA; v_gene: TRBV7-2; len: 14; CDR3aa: CASRGSWATGELFF; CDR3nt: TGTGCCAGCAGGGGTTCTTGGGCGACCGGGGAGCTGTTTTTT
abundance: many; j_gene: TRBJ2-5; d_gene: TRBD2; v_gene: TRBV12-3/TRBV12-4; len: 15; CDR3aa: CASSWGVAGVETQYF; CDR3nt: TGTGCCAGCAGTTGGGGAGTAGCGGGAGTTGAGACCCAGTACTTC
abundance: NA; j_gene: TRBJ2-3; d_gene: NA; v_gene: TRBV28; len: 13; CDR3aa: CASSFRFLDTQYF; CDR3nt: TGTGCCAGCAGTTTCAGGTTTTTAGATACGCAGTATTTT
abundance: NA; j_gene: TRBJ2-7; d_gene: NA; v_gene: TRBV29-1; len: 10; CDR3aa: CSVGGEEQYF; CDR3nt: TGCAGCGTTGGCGGGGAAGAGCAGTACTTC
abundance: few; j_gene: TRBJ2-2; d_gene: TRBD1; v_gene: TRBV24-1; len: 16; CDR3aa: CATSDFPGGDGGELFF; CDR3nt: TGTGCCACCAGTGATTTCCCAGGGGGAGATGGCGGGGAGCTGTTTTTT
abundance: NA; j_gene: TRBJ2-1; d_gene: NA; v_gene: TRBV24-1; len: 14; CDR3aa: CATSDLSLDNEQFF; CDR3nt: TGTGCCACCAGTGATTTGTCACTAGACAATGAGCAGTTCTTC
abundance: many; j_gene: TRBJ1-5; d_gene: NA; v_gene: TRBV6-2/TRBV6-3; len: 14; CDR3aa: CASSYRGGNQPQHF; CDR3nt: TGTGCCAGCAGTTACCGGGGGGGTAATCAGCCCCAGCATTTT
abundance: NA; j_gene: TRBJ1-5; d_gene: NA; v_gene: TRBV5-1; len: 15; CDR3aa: CASSLGATLGDTQHF; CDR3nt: TGCGCCAGCAGCTTGGGGGCCACTCTTGGGGATACGCAGCATTTT
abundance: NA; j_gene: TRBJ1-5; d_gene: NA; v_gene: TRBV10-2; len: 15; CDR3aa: CASSEGLGLNQPQHF; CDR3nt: TGCGCCAGCAGTGAAGGCCTCGGCCTCAATCAGCCCCAGCATTTT
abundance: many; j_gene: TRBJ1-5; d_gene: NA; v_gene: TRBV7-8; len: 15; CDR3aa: CASSRPVGLRQPQHF; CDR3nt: TGTGCCAGCAGCCGACCCGTTGGGTTACGCCAGCCCCAGCATTTT
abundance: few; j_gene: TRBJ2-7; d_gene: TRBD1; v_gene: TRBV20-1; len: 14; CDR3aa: CSAKGGTGLLEQYF; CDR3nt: TGCAGTGCTAAAGGCGGGACAGGGCTTCTCGAGCAGTACTTC
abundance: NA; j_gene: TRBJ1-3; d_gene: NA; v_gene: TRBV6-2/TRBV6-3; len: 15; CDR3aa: CASSLSDSSGNTIYF; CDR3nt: TGTGCCAGCAGCCTCTCTGACAGCTCTGGAAACACCATATATTTT
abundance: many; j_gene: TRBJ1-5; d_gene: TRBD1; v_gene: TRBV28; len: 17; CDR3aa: CASSSVPGQGTWKPQHF; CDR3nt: TGTGCCAGCAGTTCCGTGCCGGGACAGGGGACCTGGAAGCCCCAGCATTTT
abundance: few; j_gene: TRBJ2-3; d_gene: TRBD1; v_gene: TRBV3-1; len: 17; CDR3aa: CASSQGQMNRYTDTQYF; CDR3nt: TGTGCCAGCAGCCAGGGACAGATGAATAGATACACAGATACGCAGTATTTT
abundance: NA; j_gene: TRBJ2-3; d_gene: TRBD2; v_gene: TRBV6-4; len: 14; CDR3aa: CASSEGLATDTQYF; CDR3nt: TGTGCCAGCAGTGAAGGACTAGCCACAGATACGCAGTATTTT
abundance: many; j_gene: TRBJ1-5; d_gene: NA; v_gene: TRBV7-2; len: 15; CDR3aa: CASSLFRDTNQPQHF; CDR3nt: TGTGCCAGCAGCCTATTCCGGGACACTAATCAGCCCCAGCATTTT
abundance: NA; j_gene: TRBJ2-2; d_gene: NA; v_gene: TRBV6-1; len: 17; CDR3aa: CASSPVPWTPNTGELFF; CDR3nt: TGTGCCAGCAGTCCTGTCCCCTGGACACCTAACACCGGGGAGCTGTTTTTT
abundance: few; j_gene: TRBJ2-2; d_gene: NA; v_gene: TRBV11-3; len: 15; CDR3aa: CASSLFGSSTGELFF; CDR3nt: TGTGCCAGCAGCTTATTCGGGAGTTCAACCGGGGAGCTGTTTTTT
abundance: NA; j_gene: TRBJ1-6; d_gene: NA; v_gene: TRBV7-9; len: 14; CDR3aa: CASSLEGTNSPLHF; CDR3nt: TGTGCCAGCAGCTTAGAAGGGACGAATTCACCCCTCCACTTT
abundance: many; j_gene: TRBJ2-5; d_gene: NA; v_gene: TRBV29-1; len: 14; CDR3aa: CSVEREFSGETQYF; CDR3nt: TGCAGCGTTGAGAGGGAGTTTTCGGGAGAGACCCAGTACTTC